A single sample is the source of the 25 T cell receptor beta chains below, sequenced in a study of chemoradiotherapy in HPV16-positive cancers (dated by TCRdb to the early 2020s). The library was generated by the immunoSEQ multiplex PCR assay. Not all clones reach the TCRdb copy of this immuneACCESS table, which keeps in-frame sequences only. Checked studies attribute under half of the gap to unresolved V genes and leave the rest unexplained. Counted in this sample were roughly 5,000 clones; around 80% of them appeared once. Of the sample, around 29% falls within the top ten clones. This material was obtained from a patient who underwent chemoradiotherapy. These receptors originate from a human donor with HPV-associated anogenital cancer.

The chain joins TRBV11-3 to TRBJ2-3; 7 bases match TRBD2. CDR3 length equals 19 residues. The J segment lost 3 bases and the V segment lost 3 bases, leaving 18 bases of the junction unmatched. Germline CDR1 reads SGHNT; CDR2 reads YENEEA. The CDR3 loop is CASSFHGRPWGGFTDTQYF. In DNA, the CDR3 is TGTGCCAGCAGCTTCCACGGGAGGCCCTGGGGTGGGTTTACAGATACGCAGTATTTT. Full variable domain (rest looked up from reference TRBV11-3 and TRBJ2-3): EAGVVQSPRYKIIEKKQPVAFWCNPISGHNTLYWYLQNLGQGPELLIRYENEEAVDDSQLPKDRFSAERLKGVDSTLKIQPAELGDSAVYLCASSFHGRPWGGFTDTQYFGPGTRLTVL.

The chain carries TRBV5-1 and TRBJ1-6; D possibly corresponds to TRBD1 (5 bases). CDR1 is SGHRS and CDR2 is YFSETQ in the germline V gene. The V and J ends lost 7 bases and 5 bases respectively, with 10 bases between them. The length of the CDR3 is 13 residues. The CDR3 spells CASGAGDNSPLHF. Here the CDR3 DNA reads TGCGCCAGCGGGGCAGGCGATAATTCACCCCTCCACTTT.

This clone was detected only a few times. V gene TRBV7-2 combines with J gene TRBJ1-2; no clear D. V lost 1 base, J lost 0 bases, and 12 bases lay in between. Germline CDR1 is SGHTA and CDR2 is FQGNSA. CDR3 length: 16 amino acids. The CDR3 sequence is CASSLVGSKANYGYTF. CDR3 DNA sequence: TGTGCCAGCAGCTTAGTAGGCAGCAAGGCTAACTATGGCTACACCTTC.

The rearrangement uses TRBV18 and TRBJ1-2; D not resolved. V dropped 2 bases and J dropped 4 bases, with 8 bases sitting between them. Germline assignment: CDR1 KGHSH and CDR2 LQKENI. This CDR3 has 13 residues. The CDR3 sequence: CASSPSPSYGYTF. CDR3 nucleotide sequence: TGTGCCAGCTCACCATCACCGAGCTATGGCTACACCTTC.

The chain recombines TRBV5-3 with TRBJ1-5; D remains unclear. TRBV5-3 falls under the ORF class, with uncertain function. V lost 1 base and J 4 bases, leaving 6 bases between the germline ends. This CDR3 comprises 13 residues. The CDR3 DNA reads TGTGCCAGAAGCTTGCGCGGAAATCAGCCCCAGCATTTT. This translates into CARSLRGNQPQHF.

The chain carries TRBV19 and TRBJ2-7; 8 nucleotides agree with TRBD1. CDR1 is LNHDA and CDR2 is SQIVND in the germline V gene (reference sequence). V lost 3 bases to trimming and J lost 6 bases; unmatched junction nucleotides: 4. The CDR3 loop spans 13 amino acids. The chain's CDR3 is CASSMDRVAEQYF. The CDR3 DNA is TGTGCCAGTAGTATGGACAGGGTTGCCGAGCAGTACTTC.

V usage is TRBV25-1 and J usage is TRBJ2-2, with a weak D call TRBD2 (6 bases). The CDR3 contains 14 residues. The V and J ends lost 7 bases and 6 bases respectively, with 15 bases between them. The germline gives CDR1 MGHDK, CDR2 SYGVNS. CDR3 in amino acids: CASMTKGEAGELFF. The CDR3 region has the DNA TGTGCCAGCATGACAAAAGGGGAGGCCGGGGAGCTGTTTTTT.

The rearrangement joins TRBV7-9 to TRBJ1-5; D not resolved. This CDR3 has 11 residues. Germline V gene lookup returns CDR1 SEHNR and CDR2 FQNEAQ (reference sequence). Between the trimmed V and J ends, which lost 8 bases and 4 bases, there was a span of 6 bases. Written as DNA, the CDR3 is TGTGCCAGCGGTTCGAATCAGCCCCAGCATTTT. It encodes CASGSNQPQHF.

The chain is built from TRBV27 and TRBJ2-2; D gene unclear. The CDR3 is made up of 12 amino acids. The V gene's germline CDR1 is MNHEY and CDR2 SMNVEV (reference sequence). V shed 3 bases and J shed 4 bases, with 3 bases lying between them. In nucleotides, the CDR3 is TGTGCCAGCAGTTTCGTCACCGGGGAGCTGTTTTTT. Its protein product is CASSFVTGELFF.

In its sample, this clone was seen a few times. The chain couples TRBV29-1 to TRBJ1-2; D unresolved. The CDR3 runs to 12 residues. The V end was cut by 5 bases, the J end by 8 bases, with 15 bases between. The germline gives CDR1 SQVTM, CDR2 ANQGSEA. CDR3 sequence (DNA): TGCAGCGTTCTCTCCGAAAAGAGGGGCTACACCTTC. Amino acids: CSVLSEKRGYTF.

This clone was seen only a few times. V usage is TRBV7-2 and J usage is TRBJ1-4; D is uncertain. This CDR3 contains 13 residues. The ends were cut back, 2 bases at V and 8 bases at J, with 9 bases in the middle. Germline lookup yields CDR1 SGHTA and CDR2 FQGNSA. The CDR3 protein is CASSLRSWEKLFF. Here the CDR3 DNA reads TGTGCCAGCAGCTTACGAAGCTGGGAAAAACTGTTTTTT.

This clone was picked up a small number of times. V usage is TRBV6-4 and J usage is TRBJ2-2; 9 bases are shared with TRBD2. The V gene's germline CDR1 is MRHNA and CDR2 SNTAGT. The length of the CDR3 is 17 residues. Germline trimming cut 0 bases from V and 1 base from J; bases unmatched to any gene: 3. The CDR3 sequence is CASSDSASGENTGELFF. The CDR3 bases are TGTGCCAGCAGTGACTCGGCTAGCGGGGAGAACACCGGGGAGCTGTTTTTT.

In this sample, this clone turned up once. The chain couples TRBV14 to TRBJ1-1; 7 nucleotides line up with TRBD1. The germline gives CDR1 SGHDN, CDR2 FVKESK. The CDR3 covers 15 residues. V was clipped by 2 bases and J by 4 bases; unmatched bases: 7. The CDR3 DNA sequence: TGTGCCAGCAGCCAATGGGGCAGGGGGGTCACTGAAGCTTTCTTT. Translation gives CASSQWGRGVTEAFF. The full variable domain, rest sourced from reference TRBV14 and TRBJ1-1, is EAGVTQFPSHSVIEKGQTVTLRCDPISGHDNLYWYRRVMGKEIKFLLHFVKESKQDESGMPNNRFLAERTGGTYSTLKVQPAELEDSGVYFCASSQWGRGVTEAFFGQGTRLTVV.

The rearrangement joins TRBV5-4 to TRBJ1-1; TRBD1 is a possible D gene (6 bases). Trimming removed 3 bases at V and 2 bases at J, with 20 bases between. This CDR3 has 17 residues. The germline gives CDR1 SGHNT, CDR2 YYREEE (reference sequence). For the CDR3, the DNA is TGTGCCAGCAGCTCGGGGGCCCTTCGGGTGAGAAACACTGAAGCTTTCTTT. Its translation is CASSSGALRVRNTEAFF.

This clone was seen a few times. The rearrangement joins TRBV27 to TRBJ2-1; 8 bases agree with TRBD2. CDR3 length equals 15 residues. Germline CDR1 is MNHEY and CDR2 is SMNVEV (reference sequence). J gave up 6 bases and V 1 base, and 5 bases lay outside the gene matches. The CDR3, as DNA: TGTGCCAGCAGTTTATTCGGGGGGGGGTCCAATGAGCAGTTCTTC. Encoded protein: CASSLFGGGSNEQFF.

The chain is built from TRBV9 and TRBJ1-4; 7 nucleotides align to TRBD1. The length of the CDR3 is 15 residues. With 2 bases clipped from V and 8 bases from J, the junction kept 9 bases outside the gene matches. Germline assignment: CDR1 SGDLS and CDR2 YYNGEE. CDR3 bases: TGTGCCAGCAGCGTCCACAGGGGCGTGGGGGAAAAACTGTTTTTT. This gives the protein CASSVHRGVGEKLFF.

V gene TRBV29-1 combines with J gene TRBJ1-1; TRBD1 is a possible D gene (6 bases). CDR1 and CDR2 (germline): SQVTM, ANQGSEA. This CDR3 has 13 amino acids. V lost 8 bases to trimming and J lost 6 bases, with 19 bases between them. This CDR3 is CSLARGAPAEAFF. The CDR3 nucleotides read TGCAGCCTTGCTCGGGGGGCGCCTGCTGAAGCTTTCTTT.

This clone was recorded a few times. This chain connects TRBV10-1 to TRBJ2-7, with D possibly being TRBD1 (5 bases). The germline V and J ends were trimmed by 8 bases and 2 bases, with 10 bases remaining between them. The CDR3 runs 12 residues. CDR1 is WNHNN, CDR2 SYGVQD, per germline (reference sequence). The CDR3 nucleotides are TGCGCCAGCCGACGACAGCCCTACGAGCAGTACTTC. This codes for CASRRQPYEQYF.

This clone occurred once. The V and J genes are TRBV11-3 and TRBJ2-3; D possibly corresponds to TRBD2 (6 bases). The CDR3 is 19 amino acids. Looked up from germline, CDR1 is SGHNT and CDR2 is YENEEA. Trimming removed 2 bases at V and 4 bases at J, with 25 bases between. For the CDR3, the DNA is TGTGCCAGCAGCTTAAAAGGGACGTATCTAGAAGCGGGCCCAGATACGCAGTATTTT. Translating gives CASSLKGTYLEAGPDTQYF. Variable domain in full (rest from reference TRBV11-3 and TRBJ2-3): EAGVVQSPRYKIIEKKQPVAFWCNPISGHNTLYWYLQNLGQGPELLIRYENEEAVDDSQLPKDRFSAERLKGVDSTLKIQPAELGDSAVYLCASSLKGTYLEAGPDTQYFGPGTRLTVL.

In DNA form, the CDR3 reads TGCGCCAGCAGTAGGATCGGGACAGGGGCCCCAGCCTTTAATACCTACGAGCAGTACGTC. This encodes CASSRIGTGAPAFNTYEQYV. The genes are TRBV10-1 and TRBJ2-7; 10 positions agree with TRBD1. Trimming at V came to 5 bases and at J to 2 bases, leaving 21 bases not matched to a gene. The CDR3 totals 20 residues. In germline, CDR1 is WNHNN, CDR2 SYGVQD (reference sequence).

The chain couples TRBV14 to TRBJ2-3; D uncertain. The ends were cut back, 6 bases at V and 0 bases at J, with 10 bases in the middle. CDR1 and CDR2 from the germline V gene are SGHDN and FVKESK. This CDR3 region has 14 residues. CDR3 in DNA: TGTGCCAGCAGTCTACTTACTAGCACAGATACGCAGTATTTT. Protein product: CASSLLTSTDTQYF.

The chain recombines TRBV5-5 with TRBJ1-5, with 7 bases aligning to TRBD1. V dropped 4 bases and J dropped 3; count of bases not matched to a gene: 10. Germline V gives CDR1 SGHKS, CDR2 YYEKEE (reference sequence). The CDR3 runs to 16 residues. Here the CDR3 reads CASSVGQVGANQPQHF. As DNA, the CDR3 is TGTGCCAGCAGCGTCGGACAGGTAGGGGCCAATCAGCCCCAGCATTTT.

This clone was detected only a few times. V is TRBV7-9 and J is TRBJ1-1; 10 nucleotides align to TRBD1. Germline CDR1 is SEHNR and CDR2 is FQNEAQ (reference sequence). CDR3 length equals 14 residues. J gave up 7 bases and V 9 bases, and 11 bases lay outside the gene matches. The CDR3, as DNA: TGTGCCAGTATGACAGGGGGCGAAGGGAGTGAAGCTTTCTTT. This encodes CASMTGGEGSEAFF.

V usage is TRBV11-3 and J usage is TRBJ1-1; D uncertain. Germline V CDR1 and CDR2: SGHNT, YENEEA. This CDR3 region has 15 residues. V was pared by 5 bases and J by 0 bases, with 13 bases between. CDR3 in DNA: TGTGCCAGCAGCCCGCCTTTGCCCATGAACACTGAAGCTTTCTTT. It yields the protein CASSPPLPMNTEAFF.

This rearrangement joins TRBV25-1 to TRBJ1-3; D is undetermined. Deletions cut 8 bases from V and 5 bases from J, with 10 bases between. Germline V lookup: CDR1 MGHDK, CDR2 SYGVNS. The CDR3 is 12 residues long. The CDR3 loop is CASGASRNTIYF. For the CDR3, the DNA is TGTGCCAGCGGCGCTTCTCGAAACACCATATATTTT. Combining the CDR3 with reference TRBV25-1 and TRBJ1-3 gives the whole variable domain EADIYQTPRYLVIGTGKKITLECSQTMGHDKMYWYQQDPGMELHLIHYSYGVNSTEKGDLSSESTVSRIRTEHFPLTLESARPSHTSQYLCASGASRNTIYFGEGSWLTVV.